Included here is one T cell receptor beta chain sequence, with context. Its antigen is currently unknown. This sample is part of a study of cytomegalovirus exposure and HLA in healthy donors. Study conclusions and caveats: With high specificity and sensitivity, the classifier reportedly diagnosed cytomegalovirus status. While the bulk of TCR sequences proved rare, some public TCRs turned up in many donors. When a later analysis was performed, an Asian-associated ancestry cluster reportedly had fewer N-insertions than the approximately 690-donor mean. Later on, analysis showed that most CMV-associated TCR beta chains appeared to be HLA-restricted.

Use of 60 Vbeta and 13 Jbeta primers characterized the PCR. Clones were read by immunoSEQ multiplex PCR, and TCRdb kept only the in-frame ones, dropping some. Here the sample spans roughly 130,000 clones, more than 80% being singletons. The V and J ends lost 0 bases and 6 bases, in that order; junction bases with no gene match: 3. Germline V gene data show CDR1 as MGHRA and CDR2 as YSYEKL. The CDR3 covers 15 residues. The source material was PBMCs. The sequence came from a man in his forties or fifties in good health and CMV-seronegative. This sequence joins TRBV4-1 and TRBJ1-5, with TRBD1 identical over 9 bases. CDR3 in DNA: TGCGCCAGCAGCCAAGATACAGGGGGCTTTCAGCCCCAGCATTTT. It is translated as CASSQDTGGFQPQHF.